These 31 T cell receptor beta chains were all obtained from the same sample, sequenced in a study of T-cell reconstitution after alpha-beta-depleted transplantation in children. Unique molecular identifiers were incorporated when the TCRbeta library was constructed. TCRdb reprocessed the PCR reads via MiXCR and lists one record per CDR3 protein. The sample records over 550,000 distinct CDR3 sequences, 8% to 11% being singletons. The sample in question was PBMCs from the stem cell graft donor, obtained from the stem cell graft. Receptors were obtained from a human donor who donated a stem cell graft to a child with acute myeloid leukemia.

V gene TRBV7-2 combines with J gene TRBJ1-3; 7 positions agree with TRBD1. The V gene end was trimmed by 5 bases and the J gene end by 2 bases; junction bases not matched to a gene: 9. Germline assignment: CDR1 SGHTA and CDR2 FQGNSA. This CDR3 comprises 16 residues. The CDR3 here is CASSIQTGRAGNTIYF. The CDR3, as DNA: TGTGCCAGCAGCATACAGACAGGGAGGGCTGGAAACACCATATATTTT.

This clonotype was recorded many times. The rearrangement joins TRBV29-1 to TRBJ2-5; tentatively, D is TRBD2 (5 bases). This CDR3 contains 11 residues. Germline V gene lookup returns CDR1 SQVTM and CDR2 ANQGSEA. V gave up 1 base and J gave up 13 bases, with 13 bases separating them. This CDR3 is CSVEGVGDPYF. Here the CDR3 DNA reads TGCAGCGTTGAAGGGGTGGGAGATCCGTACTTC.

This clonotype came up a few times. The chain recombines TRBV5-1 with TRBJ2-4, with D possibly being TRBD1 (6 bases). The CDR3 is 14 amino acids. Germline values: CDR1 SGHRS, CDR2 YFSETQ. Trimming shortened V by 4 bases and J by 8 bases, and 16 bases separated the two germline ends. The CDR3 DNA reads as TGCGCCAGCAGCCGTGGGTCCGAGGGGGACATTCAGTACTTC. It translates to CASSRGSEGDIQYF.

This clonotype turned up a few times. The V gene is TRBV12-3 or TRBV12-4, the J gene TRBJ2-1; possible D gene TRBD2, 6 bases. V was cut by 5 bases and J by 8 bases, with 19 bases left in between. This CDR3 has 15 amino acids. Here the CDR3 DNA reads TGTGCCAGCAGTACATTCCGGGACTCTTGGGATGAGCAGTTCTTC. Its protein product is CASSTFRDSWDEQFF.

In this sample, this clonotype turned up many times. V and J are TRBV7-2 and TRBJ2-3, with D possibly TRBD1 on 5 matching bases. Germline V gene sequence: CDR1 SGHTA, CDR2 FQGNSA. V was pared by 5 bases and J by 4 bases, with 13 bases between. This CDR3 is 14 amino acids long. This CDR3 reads CASSLLGASDTQYF. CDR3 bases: TGTGCCAGCAGCCTCCTTGGGGCGTCAGATACGCAGTATTTT. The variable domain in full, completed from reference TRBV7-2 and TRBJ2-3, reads GAGVSQSPSNKVTEKGKDVELRCDPISGHTALYWYRQSLGQGLEFLIYFQGNSAPDKSGLPSDRFSAERTGGSVSTLTIQRTQQEDSAVYLCASSLLGASDTQYFGPGTRLTVL.

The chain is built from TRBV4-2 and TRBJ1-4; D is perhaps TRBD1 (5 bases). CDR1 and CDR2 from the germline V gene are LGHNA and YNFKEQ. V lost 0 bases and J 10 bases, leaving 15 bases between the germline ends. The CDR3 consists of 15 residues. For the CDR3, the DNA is TGTGCCAGCAGCCAAGATTCCGACGACAGTTCAAAACTGTTTTTT. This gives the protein CASSQDSDDSSKLFF.

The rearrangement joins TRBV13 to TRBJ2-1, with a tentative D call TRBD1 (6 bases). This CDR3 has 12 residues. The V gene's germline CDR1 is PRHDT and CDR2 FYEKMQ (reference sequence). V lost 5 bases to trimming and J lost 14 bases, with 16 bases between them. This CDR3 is CASSLTGYGEFF. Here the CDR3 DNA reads TGTGCCAGCAGCCTAACAGGGTATGGAGAGTTCTTC.

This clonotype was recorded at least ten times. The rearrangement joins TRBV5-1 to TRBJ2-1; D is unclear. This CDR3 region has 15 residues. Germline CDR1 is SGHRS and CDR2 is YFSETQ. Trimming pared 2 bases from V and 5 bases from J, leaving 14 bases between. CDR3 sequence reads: CASSFAPFGDNEQFF. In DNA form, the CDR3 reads TGCGCCAGCAGCTTTGCCCCCTTTGGGGACAATGAGCAGTTCTTC.

The CDR3: CASSGFAGGYTF. The CDR3 DNA reads as TGTGCCAGCAGTGGCTTCGCAGGGGGCTACACCTTC. V and J are TRBV25-1 and TRBJ1-2; maybe TRBD1 (5 bases). Germline assignment: CDR1 MGHDK and CDR2 SYGVNS. V lost 4 bases, J lost 8 bases, and 11 bases lay in between. The CDR3 is made up of 12 amino acids.

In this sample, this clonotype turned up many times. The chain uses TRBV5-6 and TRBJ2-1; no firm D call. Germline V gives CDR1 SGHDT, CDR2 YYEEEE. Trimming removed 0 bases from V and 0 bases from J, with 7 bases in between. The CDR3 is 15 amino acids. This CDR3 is CASSLGLRSYNEQFF. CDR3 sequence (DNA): TGTGCCAGCAGCTTGGGGTTACGCTCCTACAATGAGCAGTTCTTC.

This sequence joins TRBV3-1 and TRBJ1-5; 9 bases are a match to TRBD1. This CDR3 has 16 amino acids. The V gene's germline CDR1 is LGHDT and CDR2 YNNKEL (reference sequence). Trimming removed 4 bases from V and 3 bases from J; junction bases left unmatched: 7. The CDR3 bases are TGTGCCAGCAGCCCCTTACAGGGGGCGTACAATCAGCCCCAGCATTTT. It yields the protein CASSPLQGAYNQPQHF.

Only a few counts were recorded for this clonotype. CDR3 sequence reads: CSVSWGKVVNEQFF. The DNA for the CDR3 is TGCAGCGTTTCCTGGGGGAAGGTGGTCAATGAGCAGTTCTTC. V is TRBV29-1 and J is TRBJ2-1; D tentatively fits TRBD1 or TRBD2 (5 bases each). Germline V gives CDR1 SQVTM, CDR2 ANQGSEA. The CDR3 totals 14 residues. Trimming removed 5 bases at V and 6 bases at J, with 17 bases between.

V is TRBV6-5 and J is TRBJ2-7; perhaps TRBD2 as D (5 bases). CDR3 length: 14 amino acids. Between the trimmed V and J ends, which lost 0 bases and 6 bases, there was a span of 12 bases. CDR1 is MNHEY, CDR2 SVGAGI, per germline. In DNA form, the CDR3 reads TGTGCCAGCAGTTACTCCACGGGGATCTCCGAGCAGTACTTC. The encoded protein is CASSYSTGISEQYF.

The chain's CDR3 is CASSSERGPFGYTF. CDR3 DNA: TGTGCCAGCAGCTCGGAGAGGGGACCCTTCGGCTACACCTTC. The chain has TRBV5-5 and TRBJ1-2; maybe TRBD1 (5 bases). Germline V gene data show CDR1 as SGHKS and CDR2 as YYEKEE (reference sequence). The CDR3 runs 14 residues. Trimming removed 3 bases from V and 8 bases from J, with 17 bases in between.

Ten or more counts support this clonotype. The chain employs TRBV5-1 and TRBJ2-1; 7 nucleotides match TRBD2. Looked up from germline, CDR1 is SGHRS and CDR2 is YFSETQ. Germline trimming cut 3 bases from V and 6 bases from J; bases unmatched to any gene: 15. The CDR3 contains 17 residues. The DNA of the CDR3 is TGCGCCAGCAGCTCCCCAGAGGGGACTACTGTGGGCAATGAGCAGTTCTTC. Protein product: CASSSPEGTTVGNEQFF.

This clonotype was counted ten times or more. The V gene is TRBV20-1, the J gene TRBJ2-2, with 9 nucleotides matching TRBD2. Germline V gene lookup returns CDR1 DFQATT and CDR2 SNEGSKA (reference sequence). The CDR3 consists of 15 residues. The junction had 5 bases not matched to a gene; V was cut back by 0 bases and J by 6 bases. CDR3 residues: CSARDPTSGAGELFF. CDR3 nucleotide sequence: TGCAGTGCTAGAGATCCGACTAGCGGAGCCGGGGAGCTGTTTTTT.

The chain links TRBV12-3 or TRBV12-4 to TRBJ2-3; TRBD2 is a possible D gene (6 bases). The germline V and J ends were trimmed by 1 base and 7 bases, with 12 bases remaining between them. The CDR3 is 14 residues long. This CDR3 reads CASSLDGSVNTQYF. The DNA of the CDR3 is TGTGCCAGCAGTTTAGACGGGAGCGTGAATACGCAGTATTTT.

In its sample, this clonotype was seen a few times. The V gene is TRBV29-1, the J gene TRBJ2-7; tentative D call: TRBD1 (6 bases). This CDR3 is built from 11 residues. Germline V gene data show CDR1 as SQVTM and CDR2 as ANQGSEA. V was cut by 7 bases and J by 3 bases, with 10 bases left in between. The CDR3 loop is CSGTEGYEQYF. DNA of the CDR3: TGCAGCGGGACAGAGGGCTACGAGCAGTACTTC.

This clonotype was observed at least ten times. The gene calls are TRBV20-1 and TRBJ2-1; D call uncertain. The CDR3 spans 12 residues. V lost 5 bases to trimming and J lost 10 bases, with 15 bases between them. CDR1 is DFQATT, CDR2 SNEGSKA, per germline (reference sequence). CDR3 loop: CSADLGQREQFF. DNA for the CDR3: TGCAGTGCTGACCTCGGGCAGAGGGAGCAGTTCTTC.

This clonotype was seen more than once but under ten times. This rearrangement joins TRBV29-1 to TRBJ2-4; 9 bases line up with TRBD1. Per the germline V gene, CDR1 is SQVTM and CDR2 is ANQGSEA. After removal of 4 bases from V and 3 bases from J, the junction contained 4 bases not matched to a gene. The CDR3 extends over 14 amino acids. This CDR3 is CSVGRQGVKNIQYF. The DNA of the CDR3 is TGCAGCGTTGGGAGACAGGGGGTCAAAAACATTCAGTACTTC.

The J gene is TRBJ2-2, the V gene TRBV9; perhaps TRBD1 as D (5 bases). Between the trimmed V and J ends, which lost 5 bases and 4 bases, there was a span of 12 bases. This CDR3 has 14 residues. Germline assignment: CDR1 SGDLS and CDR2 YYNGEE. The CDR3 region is CASRAGSGTGELFF. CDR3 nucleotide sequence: TGTGCCAGCAGGGCAGGGTCGGGCACCGGGGAGCTGTTTTTT.

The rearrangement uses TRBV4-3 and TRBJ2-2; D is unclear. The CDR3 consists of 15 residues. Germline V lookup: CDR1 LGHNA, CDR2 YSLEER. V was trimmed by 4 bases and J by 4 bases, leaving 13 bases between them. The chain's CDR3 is CASSPSGAVTGELFF. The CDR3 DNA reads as TGCGCCAGCAGCCCCAGTGGCGCGGTCACCGGGGAGCTGTTTTTT.

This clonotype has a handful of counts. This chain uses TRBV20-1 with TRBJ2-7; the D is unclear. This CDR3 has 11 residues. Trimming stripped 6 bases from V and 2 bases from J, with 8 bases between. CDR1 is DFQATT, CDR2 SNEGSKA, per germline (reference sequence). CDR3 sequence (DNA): TGCAGTGCCCCCCGGACCTACGAGCAGTACTTC. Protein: CSAPRTYEQYF.

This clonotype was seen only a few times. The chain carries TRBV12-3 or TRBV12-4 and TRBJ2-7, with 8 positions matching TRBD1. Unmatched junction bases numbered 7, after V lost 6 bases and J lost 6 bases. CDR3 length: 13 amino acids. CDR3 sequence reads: CASSSGGATEQYF. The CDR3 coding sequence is TGTGCCAGCAGCTCAGGGGGCGCGACCGAGCAGTACTTC.

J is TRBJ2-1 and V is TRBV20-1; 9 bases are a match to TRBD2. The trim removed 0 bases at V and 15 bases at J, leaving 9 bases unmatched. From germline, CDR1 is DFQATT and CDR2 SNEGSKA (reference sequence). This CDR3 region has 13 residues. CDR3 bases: TGCAGTGCTAGAGATCCGCAGGGGACTAGCATGTTCTTC. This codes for CSARDPQGTSMFF.

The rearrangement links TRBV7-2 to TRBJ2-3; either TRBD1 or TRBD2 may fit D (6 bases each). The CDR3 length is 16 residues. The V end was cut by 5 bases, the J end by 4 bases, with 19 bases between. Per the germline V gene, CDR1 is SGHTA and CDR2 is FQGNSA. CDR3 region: CASSLVGAGFPDTQYF. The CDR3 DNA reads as TGTGCCAGCAGCCTAGTGGGGGCGGGATTTCCAGATACGCAGTATTTT.

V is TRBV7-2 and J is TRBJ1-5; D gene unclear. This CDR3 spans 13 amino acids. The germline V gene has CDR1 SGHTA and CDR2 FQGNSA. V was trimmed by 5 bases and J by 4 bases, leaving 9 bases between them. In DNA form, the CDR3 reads TGTGCCAGCAGCCCAAACATAAATCAGCCCCAGCATTTT. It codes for CASSPNINQPQHF.

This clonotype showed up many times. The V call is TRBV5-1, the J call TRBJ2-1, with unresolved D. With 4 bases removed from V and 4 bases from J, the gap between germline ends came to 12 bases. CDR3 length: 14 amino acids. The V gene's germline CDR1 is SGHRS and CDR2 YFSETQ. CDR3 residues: CASSPESLYNEQFF. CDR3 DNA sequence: TGCGCCAGCAGCCCCGAGTCCCTTTACAATGAGCAGTTCTTC.

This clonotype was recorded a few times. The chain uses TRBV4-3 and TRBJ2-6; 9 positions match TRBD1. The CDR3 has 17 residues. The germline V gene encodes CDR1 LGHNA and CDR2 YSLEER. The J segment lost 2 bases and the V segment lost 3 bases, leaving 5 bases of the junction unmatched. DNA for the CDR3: TGCGCCAGCAGCCAGTTAACAGGGGGCGCTGGGGCCAACGTCCTGACTTTC. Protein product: CASSQLTGGAGANVLTF.

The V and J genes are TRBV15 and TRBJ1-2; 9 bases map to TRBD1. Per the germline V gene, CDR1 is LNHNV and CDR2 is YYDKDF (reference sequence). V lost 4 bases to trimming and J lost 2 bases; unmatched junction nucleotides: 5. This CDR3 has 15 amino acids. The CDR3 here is CATSISTGGNYGYTF. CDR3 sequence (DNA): TGTGCCACCAGCATCTCGACAGGGGGAAACTATGGCTACACCTTC. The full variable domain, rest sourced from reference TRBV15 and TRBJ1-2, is DAMVIQNPRYQVTQFGKPVTLSCSQTLNHNVMYWYQQKSSQAPKLLFHYYDKDFNNEADTPDNFQSRRPNTSFCFLDIRSPGLGDTAMYLCATSISTGGNYGYTFGSGTRLTVV.

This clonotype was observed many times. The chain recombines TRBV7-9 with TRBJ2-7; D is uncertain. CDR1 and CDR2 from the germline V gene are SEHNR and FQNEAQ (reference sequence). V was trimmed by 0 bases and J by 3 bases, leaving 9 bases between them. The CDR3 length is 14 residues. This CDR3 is CASSLAGLIYEQYF. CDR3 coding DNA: TGTGCCAGCAGCTTAGCGGGCCTTATCTACGAGCAGTACTTC.